Below are 32 T cell receptor beta chains sequenced from a single sample in a study of T cells in Graves' hyperthyroidism and ophthalmopathy. The source material, RNA transcripts, was used to amplify TCR beta CDR3 regions. The HTBI primer set drove a first-round RT-PCR of the TCR CDR3. TCRdb analysed the multiplex PCR reads with MiXCR anew, one entry per CDR3 protein. Here the sample spans about 640,000 distinct CDR3 sequences, around 20% being singletons. Sequencing used blood. The receptors were gathered from a young man with Graves' ophthalmopathy.

A few counts support this clonotype. This rearrangement joins TRBV6-1 to TRBJ1-2; 8 nucleotides match TRBD1. V shed 5 bases, J shed 5 bases, and the junction held 7 bases outside the gene matches. CDR1 MNHNS and CDR2 SASEGT come from the germline V gene. The CDR3 is 14 amino acids. The CDR3 loop is CASSPQGQVYGYTF. As DNA, the CDR3 is TGTGCCAGCAGTCCGCAGGGACAGGTGTATGGCTACACCTTC.

This clonotype appeared a few times. The chain links TRBV6-1 to TRBJ2-5; 9 bases are a match to TRBD2. Germline CDR1 and CDR2: MNHNS and SASEGT. J was trimmed by 3 bases and V by 2 bases; bases with no gene match: 4. The CDR3 spans 15 residues. CDR3: CASSESTSGKETQYF. CDR3 DNA sequence: TGTGCCAGCAGTGAATCGACTAGCGGAAAAGAGACCCAGTACTTC.

This clonotype was seen a handful of times. J is TRBJ2-1 and V is TRBV20-1, with D tentatively TRBD2 (6 bases). The germline V gene has CDR1 DFQATT and CDR2 SNEGSKA (reference sequence). Trimming pared 1 base from V and 0 bases from J, leaving 16 bases between. The CDR3 extends over 17 amino acids. The CDR3 sequence is CSARGTATRVSYNEQFF. The CDR3 DNA follows: TGCAGTGCTAGAGGTACAGCGACTAGAGTCTCCTACAATGAGCAGTTCTTC.

This clonotype turned up a few times. CDR3 sequence (DNA): TGCAGTGCTCCCCGACCGGGGAGGACTGAAGCTTTCTTT. Amino acid sequence: CSAPRPGRTEAFF. The chain links TRBV20-1 to TRBJ1-1, with D unresolved. The CDR3 covers 13 residues. Germline values: CDR1 DFQATT, CDR2 SNEGSKA (reference sequence). V was clipped by 5 bases and J by 5 bases, with 15 bases between them.

This clonotype was counted only a few times. The CDR3 region has the DNA TGTGCCAGCAGTGTGGTAGGACAGGCAAACACCGGGGAGCTGTTTTTT. Amino acid sequence: CASSVVGQANTGELFF. The rearrangement links TRBV28 to TRBJ2-2; 7 bases map to TRBD1. Trimming at V came to 5 bases and at J to 2 bases, leaving 8 bases not matched to a gene. Germline CDR1 and CDR2: MDHEN and SYDVKM. This CDR3 spans 16 amino acids.

This clonotype turned up a few times. V is TRBV10-3 and J is TRBJ2-2; D gene ambiguous. V was shortened by 2 bases and J by 6 bases, with 4 bases between the two germline ends. The CDR3 totals 12 residues. Looked up from germline, CDR1 is ENHRY and CDR2 is SYGVKD. The CDR3 sequence: CAISEGAGELFF. The DNA for the CDR3 is TGTGCCATCAGTGAGGGGGCCGGGGAGCTGTTTTTT.

A word on this clonotype: One end of the junction does not line up with germline, which may come from a read error. V usage is TRBV11-2 and J usage is TRBJ2-4; the D is unclear. Germline V CDR1 and CDR2: SGHAT, FQNNGV. The CDR3 extends over 15 amino acids. The CDR3 sequence is CASSWYKVSKNIQCF. The CDR3 DNA sequence: TGTGCCAGCAGCTGGTACAAGGTGTCCAAAAACATTCAGTGCTTC.

The rearrangement links TRBV11-2 to TRBJ2-5, with TRBD1 identical over 7 bases. The CDR3 runs to 16 residues. J lost 5 bases, V lost 5 bases, and 14 bases had no gene match. Germline CDR1 reads SGHAT; CDR2 reads FQNNGV. The CDR3 reads CASSLHRGIGAETQYF. The CDR3 coding sequence is TGTGCCAGCAGCCTGCACAGGGGAATAGGTGCGGAGACCCAGTACTTC.

The chain uses TRBV10-3 and TRBJ2-2; no definite D call. The V end lost 4 bases, the J end lost 1 base, and 7 bases lay between the germline ends. The CDR3 sequence is 14 residues long. The germline CDR1 and CDR2 sequences are ENHRY and SYGVKD. CDR3 coding DNA: TGTGCCATCAGTGCAGGCCAGAACACCGGGGAGCTGTTTTTT. Its protein product is CAISAGQNTGELFF.

This clonotype was picked up one time. CDR3 nucleotide sequence: TGTGCCATCAAGGAGGGTAGTGACTCACCCCTCCACTTT. This encodes CAIKEGSDSPLHF. This chain links TRBV10-3 with TRBJ1-6; the D is unclear. Trimming took 7 bases from V and 10 from J, leaving 14 bases between them. Germline V gives CDR1 ENHRY, CDR2 SYGVKD. The CDR3 is made up of 13 amino acids.

The CDR3 is CASSGEPGRQETQYF. Here the CDR3 DNA reads TGTGCCAGCAGCGGCGAACCGGGACGACAAGAGACCCAGTACTTC. V usage is TRBV13 and J usage is TRBJ2-5, with D perhaps matching TRBD1 or TRBD2 (5 bases each). The CDR3 loop spans 15 amino acids. Germline CDR1 and CDR2: PRHDT and FYEKMQ (reference sequence). V lost 5 bases, J lost 2 bases, and 15 bases lay in between.

This chain connects TRBV11-2 to TRBJ2-2; 8 bases are shared with TRBD2. Trimming removed 5 bases from V and 6 bases from J; junction bases left unmatched: 8. CDR3 length: 15 amino acids. The germline CDR1 and CDR2 sequences are SGHAT and FQNNGV. The CDR3 DNA sequence: TGTGCCAGCAGCCACGGGAGGGGGATCGCCGGGGAGCTGTTTTTT. Its translation: CASSHGRGIAGELFF.

The J gene is TRBJ2-7, the V gene TRBV19; 8 positions agree with TRBD1. V was pared by 5 bases and J by 5 bases, with 14 bases of the junction left unmatched. This CDR3 region has 16 residues. Germline V gene data show CDR1 as LNHDA and CDR2 as SQIVND (reference sequence). For the CDR3, the DNA is TGTGCCAGTAGTCCATACCCGACAGGGGTCACGAACGAGCAGTACTTC. Translated: CASSPYPTGVTNEQYF. The full variable domain, with the rest looked up from reference TRBV19 and TRBJ2-7, is DGGITQSPKYLFRKEGQNVTLSCEQNLNHDAMYWYRQDPGQGLRLIYYSQIVNDFQKGDIAEGYSVSREKKESFPLTVTSAQKNPTAFYLCASSPYPTGVTNEQYFGPGTRLTVT.

This clonotype was detected only a few times. This chain uses TRBV18 with TRBJ1-1; D uncertain. The CDR3 contains 15 residues. Germline-derived CDR1 and CDR2 are KGHSH and LQKENI. Deletions cut 3 bases from V and 1 base from J, with 12 bases between. DNA for the CDR3: TGTGCCAGCTCACCTGGATCACGACAGAACACTGAAGCTTTCTTT. Translating gives CASSPGSRQNTEAFF. Using reference TRBV18 and TRBJ1-1 for the parts outside the CDR3, the full variable domain is NAGVMQNPRHLVRRRGQEARLRCSPMKGHSHVYWYRQLPEEGLKFMVYLQKENIIDESGMPKERFSAEFPKEGPSILRIQQVVRGDSAAYFCASSPGSRQNTEAFFGQGTRLTVV.

The rearrangement uses TRBV20-1 and TRBJ1-1; 7 nucleotides match TRBD1. The trim removed 5 bases at V and 4 bases at J, leaving 7 bases unmatched. This CDR3 is 13 amino acids long. Germline CDR1 reads DFQATT; CDR2 reads SNEGSKA (reference sequence). The CDR3 here is CSAVTGKGTEAFF. The CDR3 DNA reads as TGCAGTGCTGTGACAGGGAAGGGCACTGAAGCTTTCTTT.

The rearrangement links TRBV20-1 to TRBJ2-3, with D tentatively TRBD2 (5 bases). The germline V gene has CDR1 DFQATT and CDR2 SNEGSKA (reference sequence). Trimming shortened V by 1 base and J by 6 bases, and 17 bases separated the two germline ends. There are 15 residues in the CDR3. The CDR3 bases are TGCAGTGCTAGAGGCGGAATGCCCCCGGGGGATACGCAGTATTTT. Amino acid sequence: CSARGGMPPGDTQYF.

This clonotype came up many times. The J gene is TRBJ1-1, the V gene TRBV30; maybe TRBD1 (5 bases). Germline lookup yields CDR1 GTSNPN and CDR2 SVGIG (reference sequence). The CDR3 consists of 11 residues. CDR3 loop: CAGRGETEAFF. For the CDR3, the DNA is TGTGCGGGAAGGGGCGAGACTGAAGCTTTCTTT.

In DNA form, the CDR3 reads TGTGCCAGTTCTTCCAAGGGCGAGCGGGCCGAGCAGTACTTC. It is translated as CASSSKGERAEQYF. The J gene is TRBJ2-7, the V gene TRBV19; D may be TRBD2 (6 bases). The V gene's germline CDR1 is LNHDA and CDR2 SQIVND (reference sequence). V was shortened by 8 bases and J by 6 bases, with 20 bases between the two germline ends. The CDR3 runs 14 residues.

This clonotype was seen many times. The chain carries TRBV27 and TRBJ2-7, with a weak D call TRBD1 (6 bases). This CDR3 spans 15 amino acids. Germline V gene data show CDR1 as MNHEY and CDR2 as SMNVEV (reference sequence). Trimming removed 3 bases at V and 3 bases at J, with 15 bases between. The CDR3 DNA reads TGTGCCAGCAGTTTCCTCCCAGGGACACTCTACGAGCAGTACTTC. This encodes CASSFLPGTLYEQYF.

The chain has TRBV18 and TRBJ2-3, with D uncertain. CDR3 length equals 17 residues. CDR1 KGHSH and CDR2 LQKENI come from the germline V gene. V was cut by 3 bases and J by 6 bases, with 22 bases left in between. In DNA, the CDR3 is TGTGCCAGCTCACCCTACAAAAATTGGGCCGGACCCGATACGCAGTATTTT. Amino acids: CASSPYKNWAGPDTQYF.

The V and J genes are TRBV29-1 and TRBJ2-7; a possible D gene is TRBD1 (6 bases). This CDR3 has 12 amino acids. Trimming shortened V by 7 bases and J by 7 bases, and 17 bases separated the two germline ends. Germline V gives CDR1 SQVTM, CDR2 ANQGSEA. The CDR3 region has the DNA TGCAGCGCTACGACAGGATTCGAAGAGCAGTACTTC. Translating it yields CSATTGFEEQYF.

This clonotype was observed many times. This chain joins TRBV30 and TRBJ1-2, with 7 bases matching TRBD1. V lost 0 bases, J lost 4 bases, and 8 bases stayed unmatched. Germline V lookup: CDR1 GTSNPN, CDR2 SVGIG (reference sequence). This CDR3 has 15 residues. DNA for the CDR3: TGTGCCTGGAGTGTTCTAACAGGGGCTTTCTATGGCTACACCTTC. Protein sequence: CAWSVLTGAFYGYTF.

In its sample, this clonotype was seen a few times. The V call is TRBV30, the J call TRBJ1-5; tentatively, D is TRBD1 (5 bases). Germline V gene sequence: CDR1 GTSNPN, CDR2 SVGIG (reference sequence). This CDR3 region has 15 residues. V lost 3 bases and J lost 5, with 17 bases in between. The CDR3 nucleotides read TGTGCCTGGAGCGAGGCGGGGGGTATCGATCAGCCCCAGCATTTT. Residues: CAWSEAGGIDQPQHF.

This chain joins TRBV2 and TRBJ1-5, with D perhaps matching TRBD1 (6 bases). Germline V gene lookup returns CDR1 SNHLY and CDR2 FYNNEI. There are 15 residues in the CDR3. Trimming removed 5 bases at V and 6 bases at J, with 17 bases between. CDR3 protein: CASSLDRGASQPQHF. CDR3 nucleotides: TGTGCCAGCAGTCTGGACAGAGGGGCAAGTCAGCCCCAGCATTTT.

The chain has TRBV12-3 or TRBV12-4 and TRBJ1-5, with D perhaps matching TRBD1 (5 bases). Trimming shortened V by 4 bases and J by 4 bases, and 17 bases separated the two germline ends. CDR3 length equals 16 residues. CDR3 amino acids: CASSSRTPRENQPQHF. The DNA for the CDR3 is TGTGCCAGCAGTTCTCGGACACCCAGGGAAAATCAGCCCCAGCATTTT.

The CDR3 DNA follows: TGTGCCAGCAGCCAAGGGGCCGGGAATAATGAAAAACTGTTTTTT. Amino acids: CASSQGAGNNEKLFF. The chain uses TRBV4-2 and TRBJ1-4, with D unresolved. CDR3 length: 15 amino acids. Trimming removed 1 base at V and 4 bases at J, with 10 bases between. Germline V lookup: CDR1 LGHNA, CDR2 YNFKEQ.

This clonotype was seen a few times. V is TRBV7-9 and J is TRBJ2-1; 10 nucleotides match TRBD1. CDR1 and CDR2 (germline): SEHNR, FQNEAQ (reference sequence). Losses at the gene ends were 6 bases for V and 4 bases for J; bases not matched to a gene: 6. The CDR3 contains 15 residues. CDR3 bases: TGTGCCAGCAGTACCGGGACAGGGGAGTACAATGAGCAGTTCTTC. This translates into CASSTGTGEYNEQFF.

The chain has TRBV13 and TRBJ2-1, with TRBD2 as a possible D gene (6 bases). This CDR3 is 15 amino acids long. Germline CDR1 is PRHDT and CDR2 is FYEKMQ (reference sequence). Trimming pared 4 bases from V and 3 bases from J, leaving 13 bases between. In nucleotides, the CDR3 is TGTGCCAGCAGCTCATTGACTAGATACTACAATGAGCAGTTCTTC. Amino acid sequence: CASSSLTRYYNEQFF.

This clonotype was detected once. The chain is built from TRBV6-1 and TRBJ2-3, with TRBD2 matching over 12 bases. Germline-derived CDR1 and CDR2 are MNHNS and SASEGT. V shed 6 bases, J shed 14 bases, and the junction held 18 bases outside the gene matches. CDR3 length: 16 residues. The CDR3 DNA sequence: TGTGCCAGCAGCCCGGGAGGACTAGCGGGACTGCAGATAAGGTATTTT. Protein: CASSPGGLAGLQIRYF.

Ten or more counts support this clonotype. The V and J genes are TRBV2 and TRBJ1-2, with D possibly matching TRBD1 (5 bases). The CDR3 runs to 12 residues. The germline V gene has CDR1 SNHLY and CDR2 FYNNEI. The V gene lost 9 bases and the J gene lost 7 bases, with 15 bases spanning the gap. DNA of the CDR3: TGTGCCAGTGGGACGGCTATAACTGGCTACACCTTC. Translated, it gives CASGTAITGYTF.

This clonotype was detected ten times or more. The V call is TRBV6-1, the J call TRBJ1-5; D call uncertain. V was shortened by 1 base and J by 5 bases, with 9 bases between the two germline ends. Germline V gene sequence: CDR1 MNHNS, CDR2 SASEGT. The CDR3 sequence is 14 residues long. CDR3 region: CASSEGAGYQPQHF. The CDR3 region has the DNA TGTGCCAGCAGTGAAGGGGCAGGATATCAGCCCCAGCATTTT.

CDR3 sequence (DNA): TGTGCCAGCAGGTTTAGCGGGGGCTCCTACAATGAGCAGTTCTTC. Its protein product is CASRFSGGSYNEQFF. J is TRBJ2-1 and V is TRBV27; 9 bases align to TRBD2. The CDR3 totals 15 residues. Germline-derived CDR1 and CDR2 are MNHEY and SMNVEV (reference sequence). V shed 6 bases, J shed 0 bases, and the junction held 3 bases outside the gene matches.